Presented here are 30 T cell receptor beta chains from one specimen sequenced in a study of T cell responses to AZD1222 COVID-19 vaccine. Some clones are missing from TCRdb's copy, which holds only in-frame ones; the method was immunoSEQ multiplex PCR. Of some 110,000 clones in the sample, around 94% were seen once. Specimen: peripheral blood, collected 28 days after the second AZD1222 dose. The source of these receptors is an adult who received the AZD1222 COVID-19 vaccine.

The chain joins TRBV28 to TRBJ2-7, with D perhaps TRBD2 (6 bases). The ends were cut back, 7 bases at V and 0 bases at J, with 13 bases in the middle. This CDR3 has 14 amino acids. Germline V gives CDR1 MDHEN, CDR2 SYDVKM. The CDR3, as DNA: TGTGCCAGCACTCGCGGGGAGAGCTCCTACGAGCAGTACTTC. Amino acid sequence: CASTRGESSYEQYF.

This clone occurred once. The chain has TRBV7-9 and TRBJ2-1; 10 bases are a match to TRBD2. CDR1 is SEHNR, CDR2 FQNEAQ, per germline (reference sequence). Losses at the gene ends were 5 bases for V and 1 base for J; bases not matched to a gene: 11. This CDR3 comprises 18 residues. CDR3 residues: CASSRRGTSEESYNEQFF. DNA for the CDR3: TGTGCCAGCAGCCGAAGAGGGACTAGCGAGGAATCCTACAATGAGCAGTTCTTC. Filled out from reference TRBV7-9 and TRBJ2-1, the complete variable domain reads DTGVSQNPRHKITKRGQNVTFRCDPISEHNRLYWYRQTLGQGPEFLTYFQNEAQLEKSRLLSDRFSAERPKGSFSTLEIQRTEQGDSAMYLCASSRRGTSEESYNEQFFGPGTRLTVL.

The chain has TRBV2 and TRBJ2-7; D possibly corresponds to TRBD1 (6 bases). Trimming shortened V by 4 bases and J by 0 bases, and 7 bases separated the two germline ends. Germline V gene data show CDR1 as SNHLY and CDR2 as FYNNEI. CDR3 length: 13 amino acids. Written as DNA, the CDR3 is TGTGCCAGCAGTGGACAGGTCTCCTACGAGCAGTACTTC. Its translation: CASSGQVSYEQYF.

J is TRBJ1-6 and V is TRBV2, with TRBD1 matching 8 bases. Germline V gives CDR1 SNHLY, CDR2 FYNNEI. With V trimmed by 10 bases and J by 5 bases, 4 bases remained unmatched. The CDR3 has 13 amino acids. For the CDR3, the DNA is TGTGCCACACAGGGGGTAGATAATTCACCCCTCCACTTT. This translates into CATQGVDNSPLHF.

This CDR3 reads CASSYLLGVGGNTIYF. In nucleotides, the CDR3 is TGTGCCAGCAGTTATCTTTTGGGGGTTGGAGGAAACACCATATATTTT. The chain couples TRBV28 to TRBJ1-3; tentatively, D is TRBD1 (5 bases). V was clipped by 4 bases and J by 4 bases, with 17 bases between them. The CDR3 totals 16 residues. The germline CDR1 and CDR2 sequences are MDHEN and SYDVKM. Complete variable domain (other parts from reference TRBV28 and TRBJ1-3): DVKVTQSSRYLVKRTGEKVFLECVQDMDHENMFWYRQDPGLGLRLIYFSYDVKMKEKGDIPEGYSVSREKKERFSLILESASTNQTSMYLCASSYLLGVGGNTIYFGEGSWLTVV.

CDR3 sequence reads: CASSDPARGLEKLFF. The DNA for the CDR3 is TGTGCCAGCAGCGACCCAGCCAGGGGGCTTGAAAAACTGTTTTTT. The chain has TRBV6-5 and TRBJ1-4, with TRBD1 identical over 8 bases. In germline, CDR1 is MNHEY, CDR2 SVGAGI. V gave up 6 bases and J gave up 7 bases; unmatched junction bases: 10. The CDR3 covers 15 residues.

The V call is TRBV2, the J call TRBJ1-2; tentatively, D is TRBD1 (5 bases). V was cut by 6 bases and J by 3 bases, with 14 bases left in between. CDR3 size: 14 residues. Germline V gene sequence: CDR1 SNHLY, CDR2 FYNNEI. DNA of the CDR3: TGTGCCAGCAGAACGACAGCCCAGGACTATGGCTACACCTTC. Protein: CASRTTAQDYGYTF.

V and J are TRBV19 and TRBJ2-1, with 9 bases matching TRBD1. Per germline, CDR1 LNHDA and CDR2 SQIVND (reference sequence). The CDR3 is made up of 15 amino acids. Unmatched junction bases numbered 13, after V lost 10 bases and J lost 6 bases. DNA for the CDR3: TGTGCCACCAAAGATACAGGGGGCGTCTCCAATGAGCAGTTCTTC. It codes for CATKDTGGVSNEQFF.

The chain employs TRBV3-1 (or the pseudogene TRBV3-2) and TRBJ2-7; D is unresolved. The CDR3 has 13 amino acids. Germline CDR1 LGHDT, CDR2 YNNKEL (reference sequence). V lost 0 bases to trimming and J lost 4 bases, with 7 bases between them. This CDR3 is CASSQDPHYEQYF. The DNA for the CDR3 is TGTGCCAGCAGCCAAGATCCGCATTACGAGCAGTACTTC.

V is TRBV6-5 and J is TRBJ2-2; no reliable D call. V was trimmed by 7 bases and J by 4 bases, leaving 7 bases between them. The CDR3 runs 12 residues. Germline CDR1 is MNHEY and CDR2 is SVGAGI. CDR3 sequence reads: CASIAVTGELFF. The DNA for the CDR3 is TGTGCCAGCATTGCAGTCACCGGGGAGCTGTTTTTT.

The V gene is TRBV11-2, the J gene TRBJ2-1; D assignment may be TRBD1 or TRBD2 (5 bases each). The germline gives CDR1 SGHAT, CDR2 FQNNGV. The V end lost 5 bases, the J end lost 9 bases, and 11 bases lay between the germline ends. The CDR3 extends over 12 amino acids. Here the CDR3 DNA reads TGTGCCAGCAGCGCCCAGGGACGTGAGCAGTTCTTC. Amino acids: CASSAQGREQFF.

The CDR3 DNA is TGTGCCAGCAGCAACTCGGACAGGGGATTCAATGAGCAGTTCTTC. This encodes CASSNSDRGFNEQFF. This chain links TRBV5-5 with TRBJ2-1, with 9 positions matching TRBD1. Germline V lookup: CDR1 SGHKS, CDR2 YYEKEE (reference sequence). V shed 4 bases, J shed 6 bases, and the junction held 8 bases outside the gene matches. The CDR3 spans 15 residues.

The rearrangement links TRBV6-2 or TRBV6-3 to TRBJ2-3, with TRBD2 identical over 7 bases. Germline values: CDR1 MNHEY, CDR2 SVGEGT. V shed 2 bases and J 5 bases; nucleotides not matched to a gene: 4. CDR3 length: 14 amino acids. The CDR3 spells CASSYTGGGDTQYF. CDR3 nucleotide sequence: TGTGCCAGCAGTTACACGGGAGGTGGAGATACGCAGTATTTT.

The chain carries TRBV6-5 and TRBJ1-4, with TRBD1 as a possible D gene (5 bases). The germline CDR1 and CDR2 sequences are MNHEY and SVGAGI. The CDR3 is made up of 15 amino acids. V shed 5 bases and J shed 0 bases, with 10 bases lying between them. The CDR3 bases are TGTGCCAGCAGTAACCAACAGGCAACTAATGAAAAACTGTTTTTT. Amino acid sequence: CASSNQQATNEKLFF.

This rearrangement joins TRBV27 to TRBJ1-2, with a possible D match to TRBD1 (5 bases). CDR1 and CDR2 from the germline V gene are MNHEY and SMNVEV (reference sequence). The CDR3 has 13 amino acids. The V and J ends lost 3 bases and 8 bases respectively, with 13 bases between them. The chain's CDR3 is CASSFSGSRGYTF. The CDR3 nucleotides are TGTGCCAGCAGTTTCTCAGGGTCCCGGGGCTACACCTTC.

This sequence joins TRBV24-1 and TRBJ1-2; TRBD1 might be the D (5 bases). Germline V lookup: CDR1 KGHDR, CDR2 SFDVKD. CDR3 size: 13 residues. The germline V and J ends were trimmed by 4 bases and 5 bases, with 10 bases remaining between them. The CDR3 protein is CATSETGEYGYTF. In DNA, the CDR3 is TGTGCCACCAGTGAAACAGGAGAGTATGGCTACACCTTC.

The chain's CDR3 is CASSPANGRAVNEQFF. Here the CDR3 DNA reads TGTGCCAGCTCACCAGCGAACGGGAGGGCCGTCAATGAGCAGTTCTTC. V usage is TRBV18 and J usage is TRBJ2-1, with 8 bases matching TRBD2. The CDR3 extends over 16 amino acids. Germline V gene data show CDR1 as KGHSH and CDR2 as LQKENI. The ends lost 2 bases at V and 6 bases at J; junction bases unmatched: 9.

This clone has more than one count but fewer than ten. The chain carries TRBV6-6 and TRBJ1-5; 8 bases fit TRBD1. J lost 2 bases, V lost 4 bases, and 7 bases had no gene match. CDR1 is MNHNY and CDR2 is SVGAGI in the germline V gene (reference sequence). The CDR3 length is 16 residues. The CDR3 region is CASSFPGTGGNQPQHF. The CDR3, as DNA: TGTGCCAGCAGTTTCCCGGGGACAGGAGGCAATCAGCCCCAGCATTTT.

A few counts support this clone. The V call is TRBV2, the J call TRBJ2-1; D gene unclear. The germline V gene has CDR1 SNHLY and CDR2 FYNNEI. The CDR3 totals 11 residues. Trimming cost V 2 bases and J 8 bases, with 4 bases left between them. In DNA, the CDR3 is TGTGCCAGCAGTGAAACCCATGAGCAGTTCTTC. Its protein is CASSETHEQFF.

This rearrangement joins TRBV5-1 to TRBJ2-1, with D uncertain. Germline V gene sequence: CDR1 SGHRS, CDR2 YFSETQ. The CDR3 contains 16 residues. V was pared by 5 bases and J by 0 bases, with 15 bases between. The CDR3 protein is CASSHHIKGSYNEQFF. In DNA form, the CDR3 reads TGCGCCAGCAGTCACCACATTAAGGGCTCCTACAATGAGCAGTTCTTC.

This chain joins TRBV18 and TRBJ2-1; TRBD2 is a possible D gene (5 bases). The germline V and J ends were trimmed by 5 bases and 7 bases, with 15 bases remaining between them. This CDR3 has 14 amino acids. In germline, CDR1 is KGHSH, CDR2 LQKENI. The CDR3 region is CASSSAGLWNEQFF. Here the CDR3 DNA reads TGTGCCAGCTCATCCGCGGGCCTTTGGAATGAGCAGTTCTTC.

The rearrangement links TRBV24-1 to TRBJ2-1; 7 positions agree with TRBD2. CDR1 is KGHDR, CDR2 SFDVKD, per germline. CDR3 length: 13 residues. J gave up 4 bases and V 7 bases, and 3 bases lay outside the gene matches. The CDR3, as DNA: TGTGCCACCAGGGGGGGACTATACAATGAGCAGTTCTTC. Translating it yields CATRGGLYNEQFF.

The chain uses TRBV6-4 and TRBJ1-5, with TRBD1 identical over 10 bases. V dropped 6 bases and J dropped 1; count of bases not matched to a gene: 6. The germline gives CDR1 MRHNA, CDR2 SNTAGT. The CDR3 contains 16 residues. CDR3 residues: CASRGGQGVSNQPQHF. The CDR3 coding sequence is TGTGCCAGCAGGGGCGGACAGGGGGTAAGCAATCAGCCCCAGCATTTT.

V is TRBV5-4 and J is TRBJ1-2; D remains unclear. CDR1 and CDR2 from the germline V gene are SGHNT and YYREEE (reference sequence). The germline V and J ends were trimmed by 7 bases and 3 bases, with 19 bases remaining between them. The length of the CDR3 is 15 residues. The CDR3 sequence is CASRPDWSIDYGYTF. The CDR3 DNA follows: TGTGCCAGCCGGCCCGATTGGAGCATTGACTATGGCTACACCTTC.

The chain is built from TRBV30 and TRBJ1-5; no reliable D call. Looked up from germline, CDR1 is GTSNPN and CDR2 is SVGIG (reference sequence). The V gene lost 0 bases and the J gene lost 7 bases, with 10 bases spanning the gap. CDR3 size: 13 residues. CDR3: CAWSVGGGQPQHF. CDR3 in DNA: TGTGCCTGGAGTGTAGGAGGAGGCCAGCCCCAGCATTTT.

In its sample, this clone was seen once. The chain is built from TRBV2 and TRBJ2-6; tentatively, D is TRBD1 (7 bases). V lost 6 bases and J lost 3, with 12 bases in between. CDR1 and CDR2 (germline): SNHLY, FYNNEI. The CDR3 extends over 15 amino acids. Here the CDR3 reads CASSPQGGGANVLTF. CDR3 DNA: TGTGCCAGCAGCCCCCAGGGGGGTGGGGCCAACGTCCTGACTTTC.

The rearrangement uses TRBV7-2 and TRBJ2-2; the match to TRBD2 covers 8 bases. V trimming: 5 bases; J trimming: 6 bases; junction bases outside the gene matches: 2. Germline CDR1 SGHTA, CDR2 FQGNSA. The CDR3 has 13 residues. DNA for the CDR3: TGTGCCAGCAGCCCCGGGGGGGCCGGGGAGCTGTTTTTT. Amino acids: CASSPGGAGELFF.

The J gene is TRBJ1-5, the V gene TRBV4-2; possibly TRBD1 for D (5 bases). Germline V CDR1 and CDR2: LGHNA, YNFKEQ. Trimming took off 1 base at V and 2 bases at J, with 15 bases between the two ends. CDR3 length: 17 residues. The CDR3 coding sequence is TGTGCCAGCAGCCAAGGGGAGGGGCAAGGGGGCAATCAGCCCCAGCATTTT. Translation: CASSQGEGQGGNQPQHF.

The chain couples TRBV19 to TRBJ1-2; D gene ambiguous. Trimming left V 7 bases short and J 5 bases short, with 11 bases between. Germline CDR1 reads LNHDA; CDR2 reads SQIVND (reference sequence). The CDR3 length is 12 residues. The CDR3 loop reads CASTTLAYGYTF. The CDR3 DNA reads TGTGCCAGTACTACCTTGGCTTATGGCTACACCTTC.

CDR3 sequence reads: CASSQDQGAMETQYF. The CDR3 nucleotides read TGTGCCAGCAGCCAAGACCAGGGGGCAATGGAGACCCAGTACTTC. The rearrangement links TRBV14 to TRBJ2-5; 8 bases match TRBD1. The V gene's germline CDR1 is SGHDN and CDR2 FVKESK. The CDR3 is 15 amino acids. Trimming at V came to 0 bases and at J to 5 bases, leaving 5 bases not matched to a gene.